This T cell receptor (beta chain) appears in the sequencing data of a study of immune reconstitution after stem cell transplant in scleroderma. In this sample, this clonotype is medium-sized. TCRdb redid the calling of the RT-PCR reads with MiXCR, one entry per CDR3 protein. The data contain some 3,500 distinct CDR3 sequences, 5% to 6% of them singletons. V was clipped by 3 bases and J by 0 bases, with 6 bases between them. There are 13 residues in the CDR3. Germline-derived CDR1 and CDR2 are DFQATT and SNEGSKA (reference sequence). The sequence was collected from a female donor with systemic sclerosis. This chain connects TRBV20-1 to TRBJ1-5; no definite D call. The sample here was taken before or after autologous hematopoietic stem cell transplantation (not recorded which). CDR3 amino acids: CSARGFSNQPQHF. The CDR3 region has the DNA TGCAGTGCTAGGGGGTTTAGCAATCAGCCCCAGCATTTT.